Presented here are 5 T cell receptor beta chains from one specimen sequenced in a study of blood T cell repertoires in COVID-19. This table comes from immunoSEQ multiplex PCR, and its TCRdb copy is limited to in-frame clones, with some not included. The sample contains about 200,000 clones, 81% of which appear only once. Sequenced input: peripheral blood. Every receptor here comes from a woman of 80 years or more with acute or convalescent COVID-19.

V and J are TRBV7-9 and TRBJ1-2; 9 nucleotides line up with TRBD1. CDR1 and CDR2 (germline): SEHNR, FQNEAQ (reference sequence). The CDR3 length is 15 residues. The junction had 8 bases not matched to a gene; V was cut back by 3 bases and J by 6 bases. CDR3 residues: CASSFSLQGAHGYTF. The CDR3 nucleotides are TGTGCCAGCAGCTTCTCTTTACAGGGGGCTCATGGCTACACCTTC.

V usage is TRBV7-8 and J usage is TRBJ1-2; a weak D match, TRBD1 (5 bases). V was trimmed by 1 base and J by 4 bases, leaving 10 bases between them. The CDR3 consists of 14 residues. Germline lookup yields CDR1 SGHVS and CDR2 FQNEAQ. CDR3 region: CASSLDQGSYGYTF. The CDR3 coding sequence is TGTGCCAGCAGCTTAGACCAGGGAAGCTATGGCTACACCTTC.

This clone was observed a few times. The rearrangement links TRBV3-1 (or the pseudogene TRBV3-2) to TRBJ2-7; 9 bases line up with TRBD1. Germline CDR1 and CDR2: LGHDT and YNNKEL (reference sequence). J was trimmed by 3 bases and V by 4 bases; bases with no gene match: 4. The CDR3 has 14 amino acids. The CDR3 sequence: CASSLRQGVYEQYF. The CDR3 DNA follows: TGTGCCAGCAGCCTCCGACAGGGGGTCTACGAGCAGTACTTC.

The CDR3 reads CASSPWDRAGGYTF. The CDR3 DNA is TGCGCCAGCAGCCCGTGGGACAGGGCTGGTGGCTACACCTTC. The J gene is TRBJ1-2, the V gene TRBV5-1, with 9 bases that match TRBD1. The CDR3 covers 14 residues. J was trimmed by 7 bases and V by 4 bases; bases with no gene match: 8. Per the germline V gene, CDR1 is SGHRS and CDR2 is YFSETQ.

The chain couples TRBV5-1 to TRBJ1-2, with D unclear. CDR1 SGHRS and CDR2 YFSETQ come from the germline V gene. V shed 4 bases and J shed 1 base, with 14 bases lying between them. The CDR3 loop spans 15 amino acids. The CDR3 is CASSVTRPGNYGYTF. For the CDR3, the DNA is TGCGCCAGCAGCGTTACGAGACCGGGTAACTATGGCTACACCTTC.